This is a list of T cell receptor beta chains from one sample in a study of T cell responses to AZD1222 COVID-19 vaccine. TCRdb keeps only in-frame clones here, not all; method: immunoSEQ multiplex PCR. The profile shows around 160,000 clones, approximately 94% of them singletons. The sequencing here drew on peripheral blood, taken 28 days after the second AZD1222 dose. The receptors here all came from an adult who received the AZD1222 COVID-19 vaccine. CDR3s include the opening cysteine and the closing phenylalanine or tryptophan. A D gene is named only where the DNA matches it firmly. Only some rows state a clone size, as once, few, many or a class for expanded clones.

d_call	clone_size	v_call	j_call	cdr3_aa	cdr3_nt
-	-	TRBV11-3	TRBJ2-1	CASSFGGPLNEQFF	TGTGCCAGCAGCTTCGGCGGGCCCCTCAATGAGCAGTTCTTC
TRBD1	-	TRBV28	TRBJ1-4	CAGSGTGGDTLFF	TGTGCCGGCTCCGGGACAGGGGGTGATACACTGTTTTTT
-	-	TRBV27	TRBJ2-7	CASSLSQGGYEQYF	TGTGCCAGCAGTTTATCGCAGGGGGGCTACGAGCAGTACTTC
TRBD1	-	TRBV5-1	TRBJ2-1	CASSPPGTADEQFF	TGCGCCAGCAGCCCGCCCGGGACAGCGGATGAGCAGTTCTTC
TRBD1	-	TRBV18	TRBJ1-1	CASGQGANTEAFF	TGTGCCAGCGGACAGGGAGCGAACACTGAAGCTTTCTTT
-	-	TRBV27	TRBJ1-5	CASSLYGTSNQPQHF	TGTGCCAGCAGTTTATACGGGACTAGCAATCAGCCCCAGCATTTT
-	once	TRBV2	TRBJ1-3	CASGEWGFSGNTIYF	TGTGCCAGCGGGGAATGGGGGTTCTCTGGAAACACCATATATTTT
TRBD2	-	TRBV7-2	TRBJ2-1	CASSLVGAGGRSEQFF	TGTGCCAGCAGCTTAGTTGGGGCGGGAGGAAGAAGTGAGCAGTTCTTC
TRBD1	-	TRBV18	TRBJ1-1	CASSPTGTTEAFF	TGTGCCAGCTCACCGACAGGGACAACCGAAGCTTTCTTT
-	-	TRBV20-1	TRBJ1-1	CSVVGNTEAFF	TGCAGTGTGGTCGGGAACACTGAAGCTTTCTTT
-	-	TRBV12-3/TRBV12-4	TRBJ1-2	CASSLESPYGYTF	TGTGCCAGCAGTTTAGAGAGCCCTTATGGCTACACCTTC
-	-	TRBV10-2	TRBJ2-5	CASSAGTALETQYF	TGCGCCAGCAGTGCCGGGACCGCTTTGGAGACCCAGTACTTC
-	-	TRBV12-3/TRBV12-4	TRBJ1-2	CASSLGKGGGYTF	TGTGCCAGCAGTTTAGGGAAAGGCGGAGGCTACACCTTC
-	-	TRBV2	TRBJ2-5	CATAGPPWETQYF	TGTGCCACCGCGGGACCGCCTTGGGAGACCCAGTACTTC
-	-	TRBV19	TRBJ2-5	CASREQGQETQYF	TGTGCCAGTAGGGAACAGGGCCAAGAGACCCAGTACTTC
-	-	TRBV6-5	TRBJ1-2	CASRRDANYGYTF	TGTGCCAGCAGAAGGGATGCTAACTATGGCTACACCTTC
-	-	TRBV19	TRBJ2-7	CASSMAGSSSYEQYF	TGTGCCAGTAGTATGGCAGGGTCCAGCTCCTACGAGCAGTACTTC
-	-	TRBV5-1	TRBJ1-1	CASTSGGGGTVNTEAFF	TGCGCCAGCACAAGTGGTGGGGGGGGAACCGTGAACACTGAAGCTTTCTTT
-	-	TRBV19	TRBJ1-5	CASTTVSNQPQHF	TGTGCCAGCACCACAGTTAGCAATCAGCCCCAGCATTTT
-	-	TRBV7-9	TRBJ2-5	CASSLGANSETQYF	TGTGCCAGCAGCCTCGGGGCTAATTCAGAGACCCAGTACTTC
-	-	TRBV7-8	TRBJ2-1	CASSLFERTNEQFF	TGTGCCAGCAGCTTATTTGAGAGGACCAATGAGCAGTTCTTC
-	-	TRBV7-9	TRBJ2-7	CASSFYLSYEQYF	TGTGCCAGCAGCTTTTACCTGTCCTACGAGCAGTACTTC
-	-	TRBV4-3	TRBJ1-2	CASSQAYLQARSYGYTF	TGCGCCAGCAGCCAAGCTTATCTGCAGGCACGGAGCTATGGCTACACCTTC
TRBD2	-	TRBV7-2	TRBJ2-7	CASSMGLAGEQYF	TGTGCCAGCAGCATGGGACTAGCGGGAGAGCAGTACTTC
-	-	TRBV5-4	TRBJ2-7	CASSRLNEQYF	TGTGCCAGCAGCCGTCTGAACGAGCAGTACTTC
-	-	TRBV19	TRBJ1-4	CASSTRGSNEKLFF	TGTGCCAGTAGTACCCGGGGGAGTAACGAAAAACTGTTTTTT